What follows is one T cell receptor beta chain and its context. The sample belongs to a study of tumor-infiltrating lymphocytes in oesophageal squamous cell carcinoma. There are 14 residues in the CDR3. Trimming took off 0 bases at V and 1 base at J, with 5 bases between the two ends. From germline, CDR1 is MNHGY and CDR2 SAAAGT. A single record per CDR3 protein comes from TCRdb applying MiXCR to the PCR reads. The table includes around 12,000 distinct CDR3 sequences, more than 45% detected once. The chain joins TRBV6-8 to TRBJ2-3; D perhaps matches TRBD2 (5 bases). The sequenced sample was esophageal tumor tissue. This TCR came from a female donor with esophageal squamous cell carcinoma. The CDR3 DNA follows: TGTGCCAGCAGTTACTCGAGGGGCACAGATACGCAGTATTTT. Translation: CASSYSRGTDTQYF.